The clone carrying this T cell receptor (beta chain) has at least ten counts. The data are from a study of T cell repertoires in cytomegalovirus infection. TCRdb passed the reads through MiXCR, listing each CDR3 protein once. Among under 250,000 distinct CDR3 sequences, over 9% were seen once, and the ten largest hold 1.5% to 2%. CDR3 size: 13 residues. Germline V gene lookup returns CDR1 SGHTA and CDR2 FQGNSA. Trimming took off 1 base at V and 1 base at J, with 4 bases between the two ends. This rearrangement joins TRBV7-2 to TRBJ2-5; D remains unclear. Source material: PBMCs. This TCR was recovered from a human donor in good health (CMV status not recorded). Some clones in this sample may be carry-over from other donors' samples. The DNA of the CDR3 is TGTGCCAGCAGCTTAGACCCCCAAGAGACCCAGTACTTC. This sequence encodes CASSLDPQETQYF.